This TCR beta chain was identified during a study of CD8 T cells in Susac syndrome (dated by TCRdb to the late 2010s). In terms of the full investigation: Of the Susac syndrome patients who were sequenced, over five had clinically active disease and roughly eight were in clinical remission. At blood withdrawal, Susac syndrome patients were either therapy-naive, taking corticosteroids (in some cases with IVIg as well), or taking IVIg alone. Whether CD8+ T cell activation and differentiation in Susac syndrome was antigen driven was tested using repertoire sequencing.

High-throughput TCR beta sequencing profiled peripheral blood CD8+ and CD4+ T cells from healthy donors, Susac syndrome patients and multiple sclerosis patients. Recently defined diagnostic criteria for definite or probable disease were met by the Susac syndrome patients. Bulk CD8+ and CD4+ T cells were purified magnetically by negative isolation, whereas CD8+ TEMRA cells were enriched by FACS. Blood was collected in EDTA tubes and processed within 24 hours, with PBMCs isolated through density gradient centrifugation. PBMCs intended for TCR sequencing were frozen in liquid nitrogen and were later thawed in a 37 degrees C water bath. A purity of at least 90% was achieved for sorted or isolated CD4+, CD8+ and CD8+ TEMRA cells. Beyond this particular receptor, the publication reports: No clonal expansion was detected in the CD4+ T cell repertoire of Susac syndrome patients. The number of individuals in the TCR sequencing and HLA analysis was recognized as being relatively small.

RNA was extracted using the RNeasy kit, and roughly 0.5 to 1 microgram was reverse transcribed with random hexamers. The immunoSEQ multiplex PCR assay, which covers 54 Vbeta and 13 Jbeta segments, was used to amplify TCR beta CDR3 regions. To correct PCR amplification bias, a synthetic template baseline was used for both primer optimization and computational correction. Per the original workflow: Reads were annotated to V, D and J genes according to IMGT and were analyzed with immunoSEQ Analyzer, with only productive sequences retained. To calculate clonality, Shannon entropy was normalized by log2 of the number of productive unique sequences and then subtracted from one. Public and private clones were assessed among the 100 most prevalent clones of each patient and control. A clone was defined as Susac-specific if it was absent from the healthy and MS cohorts, from approximately 980 published viral clones and from other ImmuneACCESS disease sequences. TCRdb cleaned the public reads at Q25 with fastp, built clones with MiXCR and kept in-frame beta chains. Identical CDR3 proteins give one entry, which carries the most common genes and DNA. V and J calls and clone size were set by TCRdb, not the authors. For this sample there are approximately 260,000 distinct CDR3 sequences; 90% to 97% appear just once. Under 0.12% of the sample comes from the top ten.

Inclusive of the bounding cysteine and phenylalanine, the CDR3 is 12 residues long. Only the CDR3 DNA is retained, 36 bases long and in frame from the first base. CDR1 is given as SGHRS and CDR2 as YFSETQ, both from the germline V gene. Relative to germline, V is 4 bases shorter and J is 4 bases shorter, with 8 bases between their ends. With regard to this clonotype: The antigen it recognizes is unknown. Per-base qualities were not stored, and no clone one base away is much larger.

Recombination joined TRBV5-1 with TRBJ1-2; the D segment cannot be called with confidence. Sequenced input: CD4+ T cells from PBMCs. The sequence was collected from a human donor with Susac syndrome. The DNA reads TGCGCCAGCAGCGGCGTTAGCTATGGCTACACCTTC. This encodes CASSGVSYGYTF.